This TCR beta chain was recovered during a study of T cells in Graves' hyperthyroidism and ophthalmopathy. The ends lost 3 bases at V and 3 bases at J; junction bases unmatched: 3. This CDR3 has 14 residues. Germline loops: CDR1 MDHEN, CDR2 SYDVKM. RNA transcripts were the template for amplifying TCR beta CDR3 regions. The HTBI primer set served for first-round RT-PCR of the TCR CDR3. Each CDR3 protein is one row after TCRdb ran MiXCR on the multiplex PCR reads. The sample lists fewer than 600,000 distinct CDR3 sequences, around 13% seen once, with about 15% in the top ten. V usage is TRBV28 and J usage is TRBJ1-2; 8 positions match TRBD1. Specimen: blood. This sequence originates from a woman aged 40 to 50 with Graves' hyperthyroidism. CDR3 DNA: TGTGCCAGCAGTTTCCCAGGGGGCGACTATGGCTACACCTTC. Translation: CASSFPGGDYGYTF.